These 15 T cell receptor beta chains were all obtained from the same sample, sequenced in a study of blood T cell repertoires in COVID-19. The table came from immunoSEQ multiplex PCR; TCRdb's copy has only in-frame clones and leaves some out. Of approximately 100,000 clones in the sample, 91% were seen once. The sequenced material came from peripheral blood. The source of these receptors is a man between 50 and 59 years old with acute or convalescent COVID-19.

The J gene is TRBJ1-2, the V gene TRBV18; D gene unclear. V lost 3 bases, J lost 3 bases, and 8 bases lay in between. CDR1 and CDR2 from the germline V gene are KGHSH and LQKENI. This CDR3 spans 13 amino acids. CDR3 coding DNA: TGTGCCAGCTCACCGGGCGAACACTATGGCTACACCTTC. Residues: CASSPGEHYGYTF.

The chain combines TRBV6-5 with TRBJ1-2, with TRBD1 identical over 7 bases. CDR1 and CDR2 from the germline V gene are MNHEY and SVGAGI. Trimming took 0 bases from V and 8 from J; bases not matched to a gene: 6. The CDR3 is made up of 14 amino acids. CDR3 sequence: CASSYSKGGEGYTF. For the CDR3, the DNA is TGTGCCAGCAGTTACTCGAAAGGGGGCGAGGGCTACACCTTC.

The CDR3 nucleotides read TGTGCCAGCAGTCCCCGACCCGGCGCGGGACGGAACTATGGCTACACCTTC. Residues: CASSPRPGAGRNYGYTF. The J gene is TRBJ1-2, the V gene TRBV6-4, with D possibly matching TRBD1 (5 bases). Trimming shortened V by 5 bases and J by 2 bases, and 21 bases separated the two germline ends. The length of the CDR3 is 17 residues. Germline V gene data show CDR1 as MRHNA and CDR2 as SNTAGT.

The CDR3 region is CASSSNRGKGNGYTF. The CDR3 DNA sequence: TGTGCCAGCAGCTCGAACAGGGGAAAAGGGAATGGCTACACCTTC. V is TRBV7-6 and J is TRBJ1-2; 7 positions match TRBD1. This CDR3 contains 15 residues. Germline-derived CDR1 and CDR2 are SGHVS and FNYEAQ. J gave up 6 bases and V 4 bases, and 11 bases lay outside the gene matches.

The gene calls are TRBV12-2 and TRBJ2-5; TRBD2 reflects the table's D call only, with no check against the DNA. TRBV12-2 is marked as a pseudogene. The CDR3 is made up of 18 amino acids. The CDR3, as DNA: TGTGCAAGTCGCTTAGCGTCCCTAGCGGGGGGGCCGGAAGAGACCCAGTACTTC. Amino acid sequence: CASRLASLAGGPEETQYF.

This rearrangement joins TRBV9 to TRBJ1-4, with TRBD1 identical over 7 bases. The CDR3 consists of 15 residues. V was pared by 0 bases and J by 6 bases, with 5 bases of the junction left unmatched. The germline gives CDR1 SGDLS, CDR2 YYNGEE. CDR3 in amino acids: CASSVATGEHEKLFF. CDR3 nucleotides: TGTGCCAGCAGCGTAGCTACAGGGGAGCATGAAAAACTGTTTTTT.

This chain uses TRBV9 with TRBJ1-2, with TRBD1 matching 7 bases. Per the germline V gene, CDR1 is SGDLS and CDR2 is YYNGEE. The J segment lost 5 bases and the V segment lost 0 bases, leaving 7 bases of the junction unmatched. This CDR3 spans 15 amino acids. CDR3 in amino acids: CASSVEQGKGYGYTF. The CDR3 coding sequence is TGTGCCAGCAGCGTAGAACAGGGGAAGGGTTATGGCTACACCTTC.

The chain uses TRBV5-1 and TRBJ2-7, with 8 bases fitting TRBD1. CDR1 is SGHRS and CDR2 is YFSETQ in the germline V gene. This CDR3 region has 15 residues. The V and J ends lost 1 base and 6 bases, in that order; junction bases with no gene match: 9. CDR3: CASSLSIQGGSEQYF. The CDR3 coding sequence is TGCGCCAGCAGCTTGAGTATACAGGGGGGAAGCGAGCAGTACTTC.

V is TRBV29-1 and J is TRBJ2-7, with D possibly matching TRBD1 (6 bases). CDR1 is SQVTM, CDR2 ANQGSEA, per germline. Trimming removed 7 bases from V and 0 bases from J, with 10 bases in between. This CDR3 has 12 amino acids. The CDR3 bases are TGCAGCGCTGGGGGCAGCTCCTACGAGCAGTACTTC. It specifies CSAGGSSYEQYF.

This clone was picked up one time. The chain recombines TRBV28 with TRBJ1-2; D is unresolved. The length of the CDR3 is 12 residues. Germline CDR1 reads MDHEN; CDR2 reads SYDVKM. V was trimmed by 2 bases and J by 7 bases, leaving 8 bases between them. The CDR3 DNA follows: TGTGCCAGCAGTTTAATGTCAGTTGGCTACACCTTC. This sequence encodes CASSLMSVGYTF.

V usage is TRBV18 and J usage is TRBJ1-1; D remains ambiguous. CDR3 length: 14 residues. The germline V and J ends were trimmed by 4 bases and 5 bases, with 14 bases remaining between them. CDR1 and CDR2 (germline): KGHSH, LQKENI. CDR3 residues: CASSHREYGTEAFF. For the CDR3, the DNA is TGTGCCAGCTCACACCGGGAATATGGGACTGAAGCTTTCTTT.

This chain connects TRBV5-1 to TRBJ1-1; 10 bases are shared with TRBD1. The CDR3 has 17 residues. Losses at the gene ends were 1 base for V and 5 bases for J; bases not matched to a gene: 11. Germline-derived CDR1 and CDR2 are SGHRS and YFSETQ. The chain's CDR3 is CASSLTARTGGETEAFF. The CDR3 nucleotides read TGCGCCAGCAGCTTGACAGCACGGACAGGGGGAGAAACTGAAGCTTTCTTT.

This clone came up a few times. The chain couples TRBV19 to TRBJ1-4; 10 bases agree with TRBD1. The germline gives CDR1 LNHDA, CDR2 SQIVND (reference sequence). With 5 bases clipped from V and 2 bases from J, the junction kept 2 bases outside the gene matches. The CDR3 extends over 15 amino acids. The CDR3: CASSGQGGTNEKLFF. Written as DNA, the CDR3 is TGTGCCAGTAGTGGACAGGGGGGCACTAATGAAAAACTGTTTTTT.

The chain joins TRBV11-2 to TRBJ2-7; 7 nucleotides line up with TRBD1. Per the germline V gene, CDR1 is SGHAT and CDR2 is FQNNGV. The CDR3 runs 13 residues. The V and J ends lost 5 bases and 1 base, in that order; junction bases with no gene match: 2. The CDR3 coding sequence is TGTGCCAGCAGCACACAGGGGTCCTACGAGCAGTACTTC. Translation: CASSTQGSYEQYF.

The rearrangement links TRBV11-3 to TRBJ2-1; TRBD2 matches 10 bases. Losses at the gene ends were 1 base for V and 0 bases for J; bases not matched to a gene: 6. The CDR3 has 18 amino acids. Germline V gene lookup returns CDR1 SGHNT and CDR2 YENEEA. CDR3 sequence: CASSLGGSGGRSYNEQFF. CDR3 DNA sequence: TGTGCCAGCAGCTTAGGGGGTAGCGGGGGGCGCTCCTACAATGAGCAGTTCTTC.